This TCR beta chain was sequenced for a study of cytomegalovirus exposure and HLA in healthy donors (dated by TCRdb to 2016 to 2017). Turning to the overall study: An earlier analysis of approximately 550 of the donors reported roughly 300 Gb of sequence data and 117 million unique TCR beta sequences from about 200 million T cells. Approximately 300 gigabases of sequencing data and 70 million to 95 million unique TCR sequences made up an early release that covered fewer than 650 HLA-typed donors. Of the 300 to 500 genotyped donors, 70% to 90% were placed in the genetic ancestry cluster associated with self-reported Caucasian donors. The aim of the study was to test whether cataloging public T cell receptors could identify signatures of past pathogen exposure. The study used immunosequencing to profile the T cell repertoires of approximately 690 subjects and linked those repertoires to cytomegalovirus serostatus. Along with the roughly 670-subject first cohort, a separate validation cohort of around 110 different subjects was used. To predict cytomegalovirus infection status, the study brought together high-throughput TCR immunosequencing, statistical association of individual TCRs with disease status, and machine learning. A later analysis re-examined previously published TCR beta repertoires from several hundred donors and added high-resolution HLA genotyping to investigate patterns of TCR occurrence. The later analysis used no new phenotypic data to find candidate immune exposures, relying instead on TCR beta sequences and their occurrence across donors. An earlier analysis of some 500 of the donors used high-throughput TCR beta sequencing to judge whether each TCR beta V gene segment behaved as functional or pseudogenic. Donor age, sex, ethnicity and CMV serostatus were collected together with the repertoire data. A later genetic analysis used genome-wide SNP genotypes for about three fifths of the roughly 700 donors, treating that subset as a discovery cohort. Every discovery cohort repertoire had been produced on one sequencing platform. HLA typing covered class I and class II loci at four-digit resolution. The number of donors typed differed by locus, with about 620-630 for A, B, C, DRB1 and DQB1, around 500 for DQA1, 600 to 610 for DPA1, and roughly 450 for DPB1. Roughly 5 DR-DQ haplotypes were handled as single units for association and clustering, since linkage in the cohort was strong. Across some 400 genotyped donors of the cohort, an average of about 250,000 unique TCR beta nucleotide sequences per donor were sequenced, and roughly 20% of those sequences were non-productive. General findings and caveats noted by the study authors: Correlated functional status among segregating V segments might reflect linkage disequilibrium, but an unknown experimental factor could not be ruled out. Broadly in line with IMGT annotations, most TCR beta V segments showed up in productive rearrangements about 90% or about 30% of the time in an earlier analysis of under 700 of the donors. In a later analysis, HLA-associated TCR beta chains were found to be more clonally expanded and to have lower generation probabilities than equally common non-associated chains. A later genetic analysis reported fewer N-insertions in productive TCRs among donors in an Asian-associated ancestry cluster than the roughly 620-donor mean. Because counts were too low, seventeen rarely observed V segments, including chromosome 9 orphons, were excluded from the earlier analysis of under 650 of the donors. CMV serostatus was the only immune exposure information available for the cohort. A further reported finding was that TCR beta sequences accurately predicted the HLA-A and HLA-B alleles for most subjects in the first cohort. When HLA alleles, especially DR and DQ, strongly co-occurred, attributing TCR associations to individual alleles was difficult. Only TCR beta chains were sequenced in this cohort, and the absence of alpha or paired-chain data limited detectable features. A later genetic analysis associated a missense DCLRE1C variant with V-gene and J-gene trimming of TCR beta chains, and an independent cohort replicated the association. Presence/absence analyses assumed roughly uniform sequencing depth across donors, an assumption that may not hold. Because HLA typing was missing for some donors at each locus, association tests included only the typed subset. A group of highly shared sequence variants was considered likely to be a technical artifact of the sequencing pipeline. The authors suggested that the approach could potentially be generalized to other disease states and immunological phenotypes. According to a later analysis, parvovirus B19, influenza, CMV and Epstein-Barr virus appeared linked to several top co-occurrence clusters. At a false discovery rate of 0.05, a later analysis linked some 17,000 TCR beta sequences to specific HLA alleles. Cytomegalovirus status was reported to be diagnosed by the classifier with high specificity and sensitivity in both the original and validation cohorts. In a later analysis, the rate of TCR association differed among HLA loci, with DRB1 alleles having the most associated TCRs and HLA-C alleles having the fewest. The study gave a list of 150 to 200 TCR beta chains associated with cytomegalovirus. A few of the identified cytomegalovirus-associated TCR beta chains were confirmed in vitro to be specific for cytomegalovirus antigens. In a later analysis, most CMV-associated TCR beta chains were found to appear HLA-restricted, with HLA associations seemingly driven largely by CMV exposure. Some IMGT-functional V segments, including TRBV6-2 and TRBV6-3, could not be told apart with the 87-base-pair reads, so those segments were excluded. Most TCR sequences were seen in very few donors, while some public TCRs were found in many individuals.

Concerning this clone itself: No antigen is known for it. Within one base of it there is no much larger clone, and no base qualities were kept.

The junction shows trimming of 0 bases on V and 6 bases on J, plus 21 bases between the germline ends. Per the germline V gene, SGHAT is the CDR1 and FQNNGV is the CDR2. Including cysteine and phenylalanine, the CDR3 has 17 amino acids. Only the CDR3 DNA stays, 51 bases, in frame from base 1. In total, over 600 healthy bone marrow donors made up the cohort. At the time of sampling, every cohort member was nominally healthy, though immune exposures that went unrecorded were likely present. The donor was CMV seronegative and was included in the group of 352 seronegative cohort members. Each donor provided a peripheral blood sample, and peripheral blood mononuclear cells were used for TCR beta sequencing. Genomic DNA extraction from the blood cell samples was performed with the Qiagen DNeasy Blood Extraction Kit. Receptors were amplified or captured by the immunoSEQ multiplex PCR assay. A mixture of 60 forward primers for TCR Vbeta segments and 13 reverse primers for TCR Jbeta segments was used in the multiplex PCR. The CDR3 region of rearranged TCR beta genes was amplified from genomic DNA by a multiplex PCR assay. On the Illumina HiSeq System, the amplified TCR beta libraries were sequenced as 87-base-pair reads. Per the source publication's procedure: A later analysis counted 75 million to 100 million unique TCR beta chains across the 666 repertoires, and around 9.9 million of these chains were shared by at least two donors. To remove PCR and sequencing errors, raw reads were error-corrected and collapsed into unique sequences using a nearest-neighbor algorithm that merged closely related sequences. CDR3 sequences were aligned to IMGT reference sequences to assign V, D and J gene segments. For a sequence to be retained, a match of at least six nucleotides to both a V gene segment and a J gene segment was required. A rearrangement counted as productive if the CDR3 had no stop codons and remained in frame with V and J, and every other rearrangement counted as non-productive. Following IMGT convention, CDR3 was defined as the stretch from the second conserved V-encoded cysteine to the conserved J-encoded phenylalanine. The earlier analysis of 500 to 750 of the donors excluded any sequence lacking an unambiguous match to a single V gene segment. In an earlier analysis of almost 600 of the donors, a V segment was called functional when productive rearrangements were above 56.7%, and segregating when the standard deviation between donors exceeded 5%. A statistical classification framework was built to diagnose cytomegalovirus status from the catalog of TCR beta chain sequences. In a later analysis, V and J genes were assigned by comparing TCR nucleotide sequences against IMGT/GENE-DB human TR gene sequences. The TCRdist pipeline was used in a later analysis to assign CDR3 sequences and most-parsimonious VDJ recombination scenarios. A later analysis defined each TCR beta chain by its CDR3 amino acid sequence plus V-gene family, and excluded reads lacking a unique V-gene family. In a later analysis, nearly 600 highly shared, low-generation-probability nucleotide sequences were removed to address suspected cross-contamination and a sequencing artifact. In a later analysis, a clonal expansion index was calculated for each public chain from normalized within-repertoire ranks of inferred template counts. A later analysis computed generation probabilities with a VDJ recombination model fitted to out-of-frame rearrangements, and checked the results against IGoR. In a later analysis, TCR-TCR, TCR-HLA and TCR-CMV co-occurrence was scored with hypergeometric tests, and a repertoire-size bias correction was applied to TCR pairs. A later analysis estimated false discovery rates by permuting HLA or CMV assignments 20 times. In a later analysis, co-occurring TCRs were grouped with DBSCAN, and TCRdist sequence similarity was added when clustering was performed within HLA-allele-positive subsets. Co-occurrence clustering excluded repertoires with fewer than 30,000 or more than 120,000 public chains, plus five with anomalous nucleotide sharing. Drawn from immuneACCESS, this table holds only the in-frame rearrangements with V and J called that TCRdb kept. Clones are partly lost; checked studies trace under half to an unresolved V gene and leave the rest unexplained. From that table come the V and J calls and clone size; the DNA was used to work out D and trimming. The sample table lists around 190,000 clones, 75% to 85% of them with a count of one. The ten largest clonotypes hold over 2% of the sample.

Here the chain combines TRBV11-2 and TRBJ2-7; TRBD2 is perhaps the D gene, given 6 matching bases. Sequencing was done on a sample of PBMCs. The receptor was derived from a woman between 50 and 59 years old in good health and CMV-seronegative. CDR3 sequence: CASSLDRTGRKRLEQYF. In nucleotides, the sequence is TGTGCCAGCAGCTTAGATCGAACGGGGAGGAAGAGACTCGAGCAGTACTTC.